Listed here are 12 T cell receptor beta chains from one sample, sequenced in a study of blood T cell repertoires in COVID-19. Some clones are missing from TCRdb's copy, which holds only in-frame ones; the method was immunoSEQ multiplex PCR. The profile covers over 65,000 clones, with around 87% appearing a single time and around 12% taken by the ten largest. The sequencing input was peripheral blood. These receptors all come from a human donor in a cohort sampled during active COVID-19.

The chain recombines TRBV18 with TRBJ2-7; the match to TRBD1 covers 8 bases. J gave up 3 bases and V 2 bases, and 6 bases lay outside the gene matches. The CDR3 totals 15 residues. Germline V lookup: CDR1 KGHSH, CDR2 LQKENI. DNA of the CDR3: TGTGCCAGCTCACCATCAACAGGGGGTAACTACGAGCAGTACTTC. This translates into CASSPSTGGNYEQYF.

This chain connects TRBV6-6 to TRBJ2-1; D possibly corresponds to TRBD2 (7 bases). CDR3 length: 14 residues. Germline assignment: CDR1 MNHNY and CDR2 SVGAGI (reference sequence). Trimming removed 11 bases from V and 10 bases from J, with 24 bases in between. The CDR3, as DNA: TGTGCCGCCGGGGAGGGGGGGGGCAAAGGGGAGCAGTTCTTC. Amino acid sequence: CAAGEGGGKGEQFF.

The CDR3: CASSLASGSGDTQYF. The CDR3 DNA reads TGCGCCAGCAGCTTGGCCTCGGGGTCGGGAGATACGCAGTATTTT. The chain uses TRBV5-1 and TRBJ2-3; perhaps TRBD2 as D (5 bases). Germline V gives CDR1 SGHRS, CDR2 YFSETQ. V was trimmed by 0 bases and J by 5 bases, leaving 13 bases between them. The CDR3 loop spans 15 amino acids.

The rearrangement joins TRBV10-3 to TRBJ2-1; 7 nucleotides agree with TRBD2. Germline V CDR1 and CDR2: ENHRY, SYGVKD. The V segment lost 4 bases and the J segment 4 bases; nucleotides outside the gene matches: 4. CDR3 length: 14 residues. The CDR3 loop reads CAISGSRGYNEQFF. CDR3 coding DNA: TGTGCCATCAGTGGGTCGCGGGGGTACAATGAGCAGTTCTTC.

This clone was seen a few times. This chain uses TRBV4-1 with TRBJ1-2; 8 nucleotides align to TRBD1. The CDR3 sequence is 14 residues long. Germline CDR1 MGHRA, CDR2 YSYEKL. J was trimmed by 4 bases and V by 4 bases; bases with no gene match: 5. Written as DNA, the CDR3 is TGCGCCAGCAGCCCCGGACAGGGAGCCTATGGCTACACCTTC. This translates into CASSPGQGAYGYTF.

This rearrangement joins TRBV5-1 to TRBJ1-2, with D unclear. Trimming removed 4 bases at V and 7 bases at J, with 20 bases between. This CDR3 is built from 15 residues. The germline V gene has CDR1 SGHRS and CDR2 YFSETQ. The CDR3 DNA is TGCGCCAGCAGCCTTACACCGGGAGGGTTCGCTGGCTACACCTTC. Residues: CASSLTPGGFAGYTF.

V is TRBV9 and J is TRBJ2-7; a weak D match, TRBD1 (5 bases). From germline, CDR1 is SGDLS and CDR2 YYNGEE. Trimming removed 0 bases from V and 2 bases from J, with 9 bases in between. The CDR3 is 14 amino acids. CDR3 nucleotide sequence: TGTGCCAGCAGCGTAGAGGCAGGGACCTACGAGCAGTACTTC. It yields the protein CASSVEAGTYEQYF.

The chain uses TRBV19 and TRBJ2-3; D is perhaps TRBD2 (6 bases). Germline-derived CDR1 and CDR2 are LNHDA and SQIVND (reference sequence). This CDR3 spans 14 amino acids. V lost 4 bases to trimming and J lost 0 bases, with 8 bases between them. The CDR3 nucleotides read TGTGCCAGTAGTAGCGGGGCCAGCACAGATACGCAGTATTTT. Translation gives CASSSGASTDTQYF.

The CDR3 region is CASSSSQGAQPQHF. The CDR3 DNA reads as TGTGCCAGCAGCTCCTCTCAGGGGGCTCAGCCCCAGCATTTT. The V and J genes are TRBV7-8 and TRBJ1-5; 8 nucleotides align to TRBD1. Germline V lookup: CDR1 SGHVS, CDR2 FQNEAQ. V shed 4 bases and J 6 bases; nucleotides not matched to a gene: 5. The CDR3 is 14 amino acids. The whole variable domain, filled in from reference TRBV7-8 and TRBJ1-5, reads GAGVSQSPRYKVAKRGQDVALRCDPISGHVSLFWYQQALGQGPEFLTYFQNEAQLDKSGLPSDRFFAERPEGSVSTLKIQRTQQEDSAVYLCASSSSQGAQPQHFGDGTRLSIL.

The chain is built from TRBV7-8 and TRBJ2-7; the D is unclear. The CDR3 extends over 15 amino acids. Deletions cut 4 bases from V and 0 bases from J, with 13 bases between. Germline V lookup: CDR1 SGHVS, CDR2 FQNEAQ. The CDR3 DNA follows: TGTGCCAGCAGCTCGACGGAGCTAAGCTCCTACGAGCAGTACTTC. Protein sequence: CASSSTELSSYEQYF.

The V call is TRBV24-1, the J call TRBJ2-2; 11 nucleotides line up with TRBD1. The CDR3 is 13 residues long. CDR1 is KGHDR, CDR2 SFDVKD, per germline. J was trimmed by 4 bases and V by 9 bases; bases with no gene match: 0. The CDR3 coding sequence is TGTGCCACCGGGACAGGGGGCACCGGGGAGCTGTTTTTT. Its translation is CATGTGGTGELFF.

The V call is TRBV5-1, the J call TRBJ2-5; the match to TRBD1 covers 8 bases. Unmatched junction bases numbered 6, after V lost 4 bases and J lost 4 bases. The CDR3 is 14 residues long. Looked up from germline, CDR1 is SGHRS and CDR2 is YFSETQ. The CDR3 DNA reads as TGCGCCAGCAGCCCGACAGGGGTGAGAGAGACCCAGTACTTC. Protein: CASSPTGVRETQYF.